Shown below are 27 T cell receptor beta chains from a single sample sequenced in a study of control samples from healthy donors and cancer patients. Some clones are missing from TCRdb's copy, which holds only in-frame ones; the method was immunoSEQ multiplex PCR. Of about 85,000 clones in the sample, 85% to 90% were seen once. The sequenced sample was blood. The receptors were gathered from an older woman in good health.

The CDR3 here is CASSPSGGGTIINNEQFF. CDR3 sequence (DNA): TGTGCCAGCTCACCATCGGGGGGAGGAACTATAATAAACAATGAGCAGTTCTTC. The chain employs TRBV18 and TRBJ2-1, with 7 nucleotides matching TRBD2. The germline gives CDR1 KGHSH, CDR2 LQKENI. The CDR3 is made up of 18 amino acids. Trimming cost V 2 bases and J 5 bases; bases outside gene matches: 15.

This chain links TRBV7-8 with TRBJ2-2; D remains unclear. The CDR3 runs to 12 residues. Germline assignment: CDR1 SGHVS and CDR2 FQNEAQ. V lost 5 bases and J 5 bases, leaving 6 bases between the germline ends. The CDR3 protein is CASSPRTGELFF. The CDR3 nucleotides read TGTGCCAGCAGCCCTAGAACCGGGGAGCTGTTTTTT.

Note on this clone: Other DNA variants within this sample encode the same CDR3. The V gene is TRBV5-1, the J gene TRBJ2-3, with D unresolved. The V end was cut by 0 bases, the J end by 0 bases, with 2 bases between. Germline values: CDR1 SGHRS, CDR2 YFSETQ. CDR3 size: 13 residues. The CDR3 spells CASSLGSTDTQYF. The CDR3 DNA is TGCGCCAGCAGCTTGGGTAGCACAGATACGCAGTATTTT.

The chain employs TRBV18 and TRBJ2-3; TRBD2 matches 7 bases. V shed 1 base, J shed 3 bases, and the junction held 4 bases outside the gene matches. The length of the CDR3 is 15 residues. Germline values: CDR1 KGHSH, CDR2 LQKENI. CDR3 DNA sequence: TGTGCCAGCTCACCACTGGGGGAGGGGACAGATACGCAGTATTTT. Translating it yields CASSPLGEGTDTQYF.

Worth noting for this clone: The sample carries other DNA sequences with the same CDR3. The chain recombines TRBV7-9 with TRBJ1-1; D may be TRBD1 (6 bases). CDR1 SEHNR and CDR2 FQNEAQ come from the germline V gene (reference sequence). The CDR3 is made up of 13 amino acids. Trimming shortened V by 1 base and J by 4 bases, and 7 bases separated the two germline ends. This chain's CDR3 is CASSLEGGTEAFF. The CDR3 nucleotides read TGTGCCAGCAGCTTAGAGGGGGGCACTGAAGCTTTCTTT.

The rearrangement uses TRBV27 and TRBJ1-2; TRBD1 matches at 7 bases. Germline lookup yields CDR1 MNHEY and CDR2 SMNVEV (reference sequence). The CDR3 loop spans 14 amino acids. Losses at the gene ends were 5 bases for V and 2 bases for J; bases not matched to a gene: 5. The CDR3 reads CASSPLTGNYGYTF. CDR3 DNA sequence: TGTGCCAGCAGTCCCTTGACAGGGAACTATGGCTACACCTTC.

J is TRBJ1-1 and V is TRBV10-2; D might be TRBD1 (5 bases). CDR1 is WSHSY and CDR2 is SAAADI in the germline V gene. V shed 1 base and J shed 7 bases, with 10 bases lying between them. The CDR3 length is 13 residues. CDR3 amino acids: CASSEWQGGEAFF. Here the CDR3 DNA reads TGCGCCAGCAGTGAGTGGCAGGGCGGTGAAGCTTTCTTT.

The V gene is TRBV5-1, the J gene TRBJ2-7, with a possible D match to TRBD1 (7 bases). Germline CDR1 is SGHRS and CDR2 is YFSETQ. Trimming shortened V by 0 bases and J by 4 bases, and 11 bases separated the two germline ends. The CDR3 extends over 14 amino acids. The CDR3 sequence: CASSLVQGGYEQYF. The CDR3 DNA sequence: TGCGCCAGCAGCTTGGTCCAGGGGGGTTACGAGCAGTACTTC. The complete variable domain, with remaining parts taken from reference TRBV5-1 and TRBJ2-7, reads KAGVTQTPRYLIKTRGQQVTLSCSPISGHRSVSWYQQTPGQGLQFLFEYFSETQRNKGNFPGRFSGRQFSNSRSEMNVSTLELGDSALYLCASSLVQGGYEQYFGPGTRLTVT.

The chain combines TRBV14 with TRBJ2-3; maybe TRBD1 (6 bases). The CDR3 is 17 residues long. Trimming removed 6 bases from V and 1 base from J, with 20 bases in between. The germline V gene encodes CDR1 SGHDN and CDR2 FVKESK. CDR3 coding DNA: TGTGCCAGCAGTCCATTCGCTGTTGGGGGCCGCACAGATACGCAGTATTTT. This codes for CASSPFAVGGRTDTQYF.

The rearrangement links TRBV2 to TRBJ1-1, with D tentatively TRBD1 (6 bases). The V end was cut by 8 bases, the J end by 3 bases, with 7 bases between. Germline-derived CDR1 and CDR2 are SNHLY and FYNNEI. The CDR3 runs 11 residues. Here the CDR3 reads CASQGYTEAFF. As DNA, the CDR3 is TGTGCCAGCCAGGGGTACACTGAAGCTTTCTTT.

This chain uses TRBV11-2 with TRBJ1-1; tentatively, D is TRBD1 (5 bases). In germline, CDR1 is SGHAT, CDR2 FQNNGV. CDR3 size: 15 residues. Trimming removed 5 bases from V and 0 bases from J, with 13 bases in between. The CDR3 nucleotides are TGTGCCAGCAGCCCGTCGGGGCCCTTGAACACTGAAGCTTTCTTT. It is translated as CASSPSGPLNTEAFF.

The V call is TRBV7-9, the J call TRBJ1-1; no reliable D call. Between the trimmed V and J ends, which lost 1 base and 9 bases, there was a span of 9 bases. The CDR3 totals 12 residues. Germline assignment: CDR1 SEHNR and CDR2 FQNEAQ (reference sequence). The CDR3 sequence is CASSLGNVQAFF. The CDR3 region has the DNA TGTGCCAGCAGCTTAGGGAACGTTCAAGCTTTCTTT. The entire variable domain, with the rest obtained from reference TRBV7-9 and TRBJ1-1, is as follows: DTGVSQNPRHKITKRGQNVTFRCDPISEHNRLYWYRQTLGQGPEFLTYFQNEAQLEKSRLLSDRFSAERPKGSFSTLEIQRTEQGDSAMYLCASSLGNVQAFFGQGTRLTVV.

This chain joins TRBV7-8 and TRBJ1-1; D is uncertain. V gave up 5 bases and J gave up 8 bases, with 15 bases separating them. CDR3 length: 13 residues. CDR1 SGHVS and CDR2 FQNEAQ come from the germline V gene. CDR3 bases: TGTGCCAGCAGCCAAAGAGTGAGCGCAGAAGCTTTCTTT. Protein: CASSQRVSAEAFF. The full variable domain, in which reference TRBV7-8 and TRBJ1-1 provide the parts outside the CDR3, is GAGVSQSPRYKVAKRGQDVALRCDPISGHVSLFWYQQALGQGPEFLTYFQNEAQLDKSGLPSDRFFAERPEGSVSTLKIQRTQQEDSAVYLCASSQRVSAEAFFGQGTRLTVV.

The V and J genes are TRBV20-1 and TRBJ2-7; no reliable D call. The V end was cut by 0 bases, the J end by 2 bases, with 2 bases between. This CDR3 comprises 11 residues. Germline V lookup: CDR1 DFQATT, CDR2 SNEGSKA (reference sequence). The CDR3 loop is CSARDPYEQYF. In DNA, the CDR3 is TGCAGTGCTAGAGACCCCTACGAGCAGTACTTC.

The chain links TRBV7-2 to TRBJ2-2, with 9 bases lining up with TRBD2. The CDR3 contains 18 residues. Germline V lookup: CDR1 SGHTA, CDR2 FQGNSA. J was trimmed by 5 bases and V by 5 bases; bases with no gene match: 15. The CDR3 DNA sequence: TGTGCCAGCAGCCCCCGCTCTAGTAGCGGGGGTGAAACCGGGGAGCTGTTTTTT. Amino acids: CASSPRSSSGGETGELFF.

The chain uses TRBV7-9 and TRBJ1-4, with D possibly matching TRBD1 (5 bases). CDR1 is SEHNR and CDR2 is FQNEAQ in the germline V gene (reference sequence). The CDR3 is 16 amino acids. V lost 5 bases, J lost 8 bases, and 21 bases lay in between. CDR3 region: CASSPTLGGRGEKLFF. CDR3 DNA sequence: TGTGCCAGCAGCCCCACCCTCGGGGGGAGAGGAGAAAAACTGTTTTTT.

The chain couples TRBV5-1 to TRBJ2-1, with TRBD2 as a possible D gene (6 bases). Germline V lookup: CDR1 SGHRS, CDR2 YFSETQ. Trimming stripped 2 bases from V and 5 bases from J, with 8 bases between. The CDR3 runs to 13 residues. The CDR3 DNA sequence: TGCGCCAGCAGCTTTGGAGGGGACAATGAGCAGTTCTTC. Protein: CASSFGGDNEQFF.

The V gene is TRBV6-5, the J gene TRBJ1-2, with D possibly TRBD1 on 5 matching bases. The CDR3 consists of 13 residues. Germline V gene lookup returns CDR1 MNHEY and CDR2 SVGAGI. Trimming shortened V by 0 bases and J by 4 bases, and 6 bases separated the two germline ends. The CDR3 nucleotides are TGTGCCAGCAGTTACTCCGGGGCCTATGGCTACACCTTC. Its translation is CASSYSGAYGYTF.

The V gene is TRBV7-2, the J gene TRBJ1-6; tentatively, D is TRBD1 (5 bases). V was cut by 2 bases and J by 7 bases, with 12 bases left in between. CDR1 is SGHTA, CDR2 FQGNSA, per germline. The length of the CDR3 is 15 residues. The CDR3 spells CASSLWAGQNSPLHF. The CDR3 DNA reads as TGTGCCAGCAGCTTATGGGCAGGGCAGAATTCACCCCTCCACTTT.

V usage is TRBV3-1 (or the pseudogene TRBV3-2) and J usage is TRBJ2-5; 8 nucleotides agree with TRBD2. Unmatched junction bases numbered 9, after V lost 4 bases and J lost 5 bases. From germline, CDR1 is LGHDT and CDR2 YNNKEL (reference sequence). The CDR3 loop spans 15 amino acids. CDR3 protein: CASSPGSGGSETQYF. The CDR3 nucleotides read TGTGCCAGCAGCCCCGGGAGCGGGGGATCCGAGACCCAGTACTTC.

This chain uses TRBV4-2 with TRBJ1-2; D might be TRBD1 (6 bases). This CDR3 contains 16 residues. Trimming removed 4 bases at V and 0 bases at J, with 15 bases between. CDR1 and CDR2 from the germline V gene are LGHNA and YNFKEQ. The CDR3 region is CASSPSGGLANYGYTF. The CDR3, as DNA: TGTGCCAGCAGCCCGTCGGGGGGCCTAGCTAACTATGGCTACACCTTC.

The V call is TRBV28, the J call TRBJ1-5; 7 bases are shared with TRBD1. CDR1 and CDR2 (germline): MDHEN, SYDVKM. The trim removed 5 bases at V and 6 bases at J, leaving 16 bases unmatched. The CDR3 covers 17 residues. Here the CDR3 reads CASSPIGQEGHSQPQHF. CDR3 bases: TGTGCCAGCAGTCCGATCGGACAGGAGGGACACAGTCAGCCCCAGCATTTT.

The chain links TRBV10-3 to TRBJ2-7; TRBD1 matches at 8 bases. This CDR3 region has 16 residues. Germline V gives CDR1 ENHRY, CDR2 SYGVKD. The J segment lost 3 bases and the V segment lost 0 bases, leaving 7 bases of the junction unmatched. This CDR3 is CAISESKRQGNYEQYF. The CDR3 DNA follows: TGTGCCATCAGTGAGTCGAAGAGACAGGGGAACTACGAGCAGTACTTC.

The V and J genes are TRBV7-3 and TRBJ2-3; the match to TRBD1 covers 9 bases. The CDR3 consists of 14 residues. J lost 3 bases, V lost 6 bases, and 4 bases had no gene match. Germline-derived CDR1 and CDR2 are SGHTA and FQGTGA. The CDR3: CASSLDRGTDTQYF. CDR3 in DNA: TGTGCCAGCAGTTTGGACAGGGGTACAGATACGCAGTATTTT.

This rearrangement joins TRBV7-9 to TRBJ1-6, with D unclear. The ends were cut back, 8 bases at V and 10 bases at J, with 12 bases in the middle. CDR1 is SEHNR and CDR2 is FQNEAQ in the germline V gene (reference sequence). The CDR3 contains 12 residues. The CDR3 region has the DNA TGTGCCAGCGGGAGGGAGAAATCACCCCTCCACTTT. Translating it yields CASGREKSPLHF. Variable domain in full (rest from reference TRBV7-9 and TRBJ1-6): DTGVSQNPRHKITKRGQNVTFRCDPISEHNRLYWYRQTLGQGPEFLTYFQNEAQLEKSRLLSDRFSAERPKGSFSTLEIQRTEQGDSAMYLCASGREKSPLHFGNGTRLTVT.

V usage is TRBV6-6 and J usage is TRBJ1-2, with D tentatively TRBD1 (5 bases). V was shortened by 8 bases and J by 2 bases, with 18 bases between the two germline ends. The CDR3 spans 15 residues. Germline CDR1 reads MNHNY; CDR2 reads SVGAGI (reference sequence). CDR3 sequence reads: CASADSGRGNYGYTF. CDR3 in DNA: TGTGCCAGCGCTGACTCGGGACGGGGAAACTATGGCTACACCTTC.

The chain links TRBV20-1 to TRBJ2-7; 7 bases are shared with TRBD2. V lost 3 bases, J lost 1 base, and 9 bases stayed unmatched. This CDR3 comprises 15 residues. CDR1 is DFQATT, CDR2 SNEGSKA, per germline (reference sequence). CDR3 amino acids: CSASRFASGSYEQYF. The CDR3 DNA is TGCAGTGCTAGTAGGTTCGCTAGCGGATCCTACGAGCAGTACTTC.